These 25 T cell receptor beta chains originate from one sample sequenced in a study of PD-1 blockade in classical Hodgkin lymphoma. Sequenced by immunoSEQ multiplex PCR; TCRdb stores in-frame clones only, minus some. Here the sample spans around 8,000 clones, about 86% being singletons. Every patient was affected by relapse after autologous stem cell transplantation, while exposure to brentuximab vedotin was not uniform. The source was peripheral blood mononuclear cells (PBMCs), collected at baseline. These receptor sequences come from a human donor with classical Hodgkin lymphoma.

V usage is TRBV7-9 and J usage is TRBJ2-2, with TRBD2 identical over 11 bases. Germline CDR1 is SEHNR and CDR2 is FQNEAQ (reference sequence). The V and J ends lost 3 bases and 3 bases, in that order; junction bases with no gene match: 9. The CDR3 has 18 residues. The CDR3 reads CASSFGLAGIRHTGELFF. CDR3 coding DNA: TGTGCCAGCAGCTTCGGACTAGCGGGCATTCGTCACACCGGGGAGCTGTTTTTT.

This clone was recorded once. The chain uses TRBV7-2 and TRBJ2-4; D is unresolved. Trimming removed 5 bases from V and 4 bases from J, with 9 bases in between. This CDR3 is built from 13 residues. CDR1 and CDR2 from the germline V gene are SGHTA and FQGNSA. The CDR3 bases are TGTGCCAGCAGCCCTATTGAGAAAAACATTCAGTACTTC. Amino acid sequence: CASSPIEKNIQYF. Combining the CDR3 with reference TRBV7-2 and TRBJ2-4 gives the whole variable domain GAGVSQSPSNKVTEKGKDVELRCDPISGHTALYWYRQSLGQGLEFLIYFQGNSAPDKSGLPSDRFSAERTGGSVSTLTIQRTQQEDSAVYLCASSPIEKNIQYFGAGTRLSVL.

The genes are TRBV9 and TRBJ2-7; TRBD2 matches 8 bases. The CDR3 contains 15 residues. V shed 1 base and J 1 base; nucleotides not matched to a gene: 4. Germline-derived CDR1 and CDR2 are SGDLS and YYNGEE. The CDR3 here is CASSVSPGGSYEQYF. The CDR3 DNA reads TGTGCCAGCAGCGTATCGCCGGGGGGGTCCTACGAGCAGTACTTC.

The chain carries TRBV7-2 and TRBJ2-1, with 9 bases identical to TRBD2. The CDR3 length is 16 residues. Germline loops: CDR1 SGHTA, CDR2 FQGNSA. After removal of 5 bases from V and 10 bases from J, the junction contained 15 bases not matched to a gene. This CDR3 is CASSPRSAGGQGEQFF. CDR3 coding DNA: TGTGCCAGCAGCCCTCGATCCGCGGGAGGGCAGGGCGAGCAGTTCTTC.

The J gene is TRBJ2-3, the V gene TRBV9; tentative D call: TRBD2 (6 bases). The length of the CDR3 is 12 residues. Germline loops: CDR1 SGDLS, CDR2 YYNGEE. The V gene lost 7 bases and the J gene lost 2 bases, with 8 bases spanning the gap. The CDR3 spells CASAGNTDTQYF. The DNA for the CDR3 is TGTGCCAGCGCGGGGAACACAGATACGCAGTATTTT. Together with reference TRBV9 and TRBJ2-3, the CDR3 gives the full variable domain: DSGVTQTPKHLITATGQRVTLRCSPRSGDLSVYWYQQSLDQGLQFLIQYYNGEERAKGNILERFSAQQFPDLHSELNLSSLELGDSALYFCASAGNTDTQYFGPGTRLTVL.

The V gene is TRBV4-1, the J gene TRBJ1-1; 8 nucleotides match TRBD1. This CDR3 contains 16 residues. CDR1 is MGHRA and CDR2 is YSYEKL in the germline V gene. The trim removed 1 base at V and 1 base at J, leaving 5 bases unmatched. The chain's CDR3 is CASSQGDRWANTEAFF. CDR3 coding DNA: TGCGCCAGCAGCCAAGGGGACAGGTGGGCGAACACTGAAGCTTTCTTT.

V gene TRBV7-3 combines with J gene TRBJ2-3, with D unclear. The CDR3 is 13 amino acids. Germline V gene sequence: CDR1 SGHTA, CDR2 FQGTGA. V was pared by 4 bases and J by 5 bases, with 10 bases between. The CDR3 DNA is TGTGCCAGCAGCTCCAAACCGGGAGATACGCAGTATTTT. Protein sequence: CASSSKPGDTQYF.

This chain links TRBV25-1 with TRBJ1-2, with D unresolved. The V and J ends lost 5 bases and 2 bases respectively, with 9 bases between them. Germline V gives CDR1 MGHDK, CDR2 SYGVNS. CDR3 length: 13 amino acids. CDR3 in DNA: TGTGCCAGCAGTTTGGGCACGAACTATGGCTACACCTTC. Amino acid sequence: CASSLGTNYGYTF.

This clone has only a few counts. The rearrangement uses TRBV7-2 and TRBJ2-1; 10 positions agree with TRBD2. The CDR3 has 16 residues. Germline V CDR1 and CDR2: SGHTA, FQGNSA. V gave up 5 bases and J gave up 0 bases; unmatched junction bases: 4. CDR3 loop: CASSVKRGGSYNEQFF. The CDR3 nucleotides are TGTGCCAGCAGCGTCAAGCGGGGGGGCTCCTACAATGAGCAGTTCTTC.

The V gene is TRBV19, the J gene TRBJ2-7; 10 bases match TRBD1. Germline trimming cut 2 bases from V and 2 bases from J; bases unmatched to any gene: 3. This CDR3 has 15 residues. Per the germline V gene, CDR1 is LNHDA and CDR2 is SQIVND (reference sequence). CDR3 coding DNA: TGTGCCAGTAGTATATCTGGACAGGGGGCCTACGAGCAGTACTTC. It specifies CASSISGQGAYEQYF.

This clone was counted only a few times. The chain has TRBV5-1 and TRBJ2-7; D ambiguous. This CDR3 is built from 14 residues. Germline CDR1 and CDR2: SGHRS and YFSETQ. The V and J ends lost 0 bases and 1 base respectively, with 8 bases between them. The CDR3 spells CASSLGDGSYEQYF. As DNA, the CDR3 is TGCGCCAGCAGCTTGGGAGACGGGTCCTACGAGCAGTACTTC.

The rearrangement joins TRBV18 to TRBJ2-5; 7 nucleotides line up with TRBD1. The V segment lost 3 bases and the J segment 1 base; nucleotides outside the gene matches: 2. From germline, CDR1 is KGHSH and CDR2 LQKENI. CDR3 length: 14 amino acids. CDR3 in amino acids: CASSPRDSQETQYF. CDR3 sequence (DNA): TGTGCCAGCTCACCCAGGGACAGCCAAGAGACCCAGTACTTC. Full variable domain (outside the CDR3, taken from reference TRBV18 and TRBJ2-5): NAGVMQNPRHLVRRRGQEARLRCSPMKGHSHVYWYRQLPEEGLKFMVYLQKENIIDESGMPKERFSAEFPKEGPSILRIQQVVRGDSAAYFCASSPRDSQETQYFGPGTRLLVL.

This sequence joins TRBV5-1 and TRBJ2-7, with 8 bases identical to TRBD1. The CDR3 is 14 amino acids. Germline assignment: CDR1 SGHRS and CDR2 YFSETQ. The trim removed 0 bases at V and 6 bases at J, leaving 5 bases unmatched. Here the CDR3 DNA reads TGCGCCAGCAGCTTGGCAGGACAGGGCCGCGAGCAGTACTTC. It codes for CASSLAGQGREQYF.

This chain links TRBV18 with TRBJ2-7, with D tentatively TRBD2 (5 bases). The CDR3 totals 14 residues. The ends were cut back, 2 bases at V and 3 bases at J, with 11 bases in the middle. Germline V gene lookup returns CDR1 KGHSH and CDR2 LQKENI. As DNA, the CDR3 is TGTGCCAGCTCACCATCCTCAGGAGGCTACGAGCAGTACTTC. As protein: CASSPSSGGYEQYF. Complete variable domain (other parts from reference TRBV18 and TRBJ2-7): NAGVMQNPRHLVRRRGQEARLRCSPMKGHSHVYWYRQLPEEGLKFMVYLQKENIIDESGMPKERFSAEFPKEGPSILRIQQVVRGDSAAYFCASSPSSGGYEQYFGPGTRLTVT.

V gene TRBV4-3 combines with J gene TRBJ2-4; D ambiguous. There are 17 residues in the CDR3. The germline gives CDR1 LGHNA, CDR2 YSLEER. With 1 base removed from V and 0 bases from J, the gap between germline ends came to 13 bases. CDR3 region: CASSQVEGIGAKNIQYF. The CDR3 DNA is TGCGCCAGCAGCCAAGTTGAAGGGATAGGAGCCAAAAACATTCAGTACTTC.

The rearrangement links TRBV7-2 to TRBJ2-1; TRBD1 is a possible D gene (5 bases). This CDR3 is built from 15 residues. The V end lost 7 bases, the J end lost 6 bases, and 19 bases lay between the germline ends. CDR1 and CDR2 (germline): SGHTA, FQGNSA. CDR3 sequence (DNA): TGTGCCAGCACCCTTTGGATAGGGGTGGGCAATGAGCAGTTCTTC. Its protein product is CASTLWIGVGNEQFF.

The chain recombines TRBV7-2 with TRBJ2-5, with TRBD1 matching over 10 bases. The CDR3 is made up of 18 amino acids. CDR1 is SGHTA and CDR2 is FQGNSA in the germline V gene. V lost 2 bases to trimming and J lost 4 bases; unmatched junction nucleotides: 13. The CDR3 nucleotides read TGTGCCAGCAGCTTACGGGACAGGGGATTAGCAATGGGAGAGACCCAGTACTTC. It yields the protein CASSLRDRGLAMGETQYF.

Only one count was recorded for this clone. The chain uses TRBV18 and TRBJ2-3; D unresolved. V was trimmed by 0 bases and J by 5 bases, leaving 9 bases between them. The germline V gene has CDR1 KGHSH and CDR2 LQKENI. The CDR3 runs 14 residues. CDR3 loop: CASSPPLSKDTQYF. The CDR3 bases are TGTGCCAGCTCACCACCGCTTTCCAAAGATACGCAGTATTTT.

This chain uses TRBV7-3 with TRBJ1-6; TRBD1 might be the D (5 bases). This CDR3 is built from 13 residues. The V end lost 5 bases, the J end lost 13 bases, and 15 bases lay between the germline ends. From germline, CDR1 is SGHTA and CDR2 FQGTGA. CDR3 amino acids: CASSPTGGRPLHF. CDR3 nucleotide sequence: TGTGCCAGCAGCCCAACGGGGGGAAGGCCCCTCCACTTT.

This chain uses TRBV7-2 with TRBJ2-7, with TRBD2 matching over 7 bases. V was pared by 1 base and J by 2 bases, with 8 bases of the junction left unmatched. Germline V lookup: CDR1 SGHTA, CDR2 FQGNSA. The CDR3 contains 16 residues. The CDR3 nucleotides are TGTGCCAGCAGCTTAGATAGGGCGGGAGCCCCCTACGAGCAGTACTTC. It codes for CASSLDRAGAPYEQYF.

The chain recombines TRBV27 with TRBJ2-2, with TRBD2 as a possible D gene (6 bases). Trimming left V 5 bases short and J 2 bases short, with 9 bases between. The CDR3 extends over 14 amino acids. Germline loops: CDR1 MNHEY, CDR2 SMNVEV (reference sequence). This CDR3 reads CASSAGTNTGELFF. In nucleotides, the CDR3 is TGTGCCAGCAGTGCGGGGACCAACACCGGGGAGCTGTTTTTT.

For the CDR3, the DNA is TGTGCCAGCAGTGAAGCGCAGGGAGACAAGATGTCCAAAGGGCCTTCAGACCCCTACGAGCAGTACTTC. Protein: CASSEAQGDKMSKGPSDPYEQYF. This chain connects TRBV2 to TRBJ2-7; possibly TRBD1 or TRBD2 for D (5 bases each). There are 23 residues in the CDR3. Trimming left V 0 bases short and J 2 bases short, with 35 bases between. Germline lookup yields CDR1 SNHLY and CDR2 FYNNEI.

This clone is a singleton in its sample. This chain joins TRBV7-2 and TRBJ2-2; D call uncertain. The V and J ends lost 3 bases and 6 bases respectively, with 5 bases between them. Germline-derived CDR1 and CDR2 are SGHTA and FQGNSA. The CDR3 contains 12 residues. The CDR3 nucleotides read TGTGCCAGCAGCTTTACCTCCGGGGAGCTGTTTTTT. This encodes CASSFTSGELFF.

The rearrangement uses TRBV11-3 and TRBJ1-5, with 11 bases lining up with TRBD1. The CDR3 contains 15 residues. V trimming: 4 bases; J trimming: 6 bases; junction bases outside the gene matches: 5. CDR1 SGHNT and CDR2 YENEEA come from the germline V gene. CDR3 residues: CASSWGQGGSQPQHF. In DNA, the CDR3 is TGTGCCAGCAGCTGGGGACAGGGGGGAAGTCAGCCCCAGCATTTT.

This chain joins TRBV7-9 and TRBJ2-1, with no clear D. The CDR3 extends over 13 amino acids. Trimming took 5 bases from V and 14 from J, leaving 19 bases between them. Germline loops: CDR1 SEHNR, CDR2 FQNEAQ (reference sequence). CDR3 residues: CASSPNPGLGEFF. The CDR3 DNA follows: TGTGCCAGCAGCCCCAACCCGGGCCTTGGGGAGTTCTTC.